The 12 T cell receptor beta chains below were found in one sample sequenced in a study of blood T cell repertoires in COVID-19. Some clones are missing from TCRdb's copy, which holds only in-frame ones; the method was immunoSEQ multiplex PCR. The sample shows some 150,000 clones, 75% to 90% of them seen only once. The sample was peripheral blood. The source is a man aged 60-69 years with active or convalescent COVID-19.

V gene TRBV6-5 combines with J gene TRBJ1-2; D is unresolved. Trimming took 6 bases from V and 9 from J, leaving 11 bases between them. The CDR3 is 11 amino acids. CDR1 MNHEY and CDR2 SVGAGI come from the germline V gene. The CDR3 DNA reads TGTGCCAGCAGCGGGTATTTTAGCTACACCTTC. Its protein product is CASSGYFSYTF.

This clone was seen a handful of times. This chain links TRBV3-1 (or the pseudogene TRBV3-2) with TRBJ1-1; 7 positions agree with TRBD1. The V segment lost 3 bases and the J segment 0 bases; nucleotides outside the gene matches: 10. The germline V gene has CDR1 LGHDT and CDR2 YNNKEL (reference sequence). The CDR3 is 17 residues long. The CDR3 DNA reads as TGTGCCAGCAGCCATCGGCGGACAGGCGCCTTGAACACTGAAGCTTTCTTT. It yields the protein CASSHRRTGALNTEAFF.

This clone appeared once. The CDR3 nucleotides are TGTGCCAGCAGCCCGACAGGAAACTATGGCTACACCTTC. As protein: CASSPTGNYGYTF. This chain joins TRBV7-3 and TRBJ1-2, with D possibly TRBD1 on 6 matching bases. This CDR3 region has 13 residues. V was trimmed by 5 bases and J by 2 bases, leaving 9 bases between them. CDR1 and CDR2 (germline): SGHTA, FQGTGA.

This chain joins TRBV7-2 and TRBJ2-1; D is uncertain. With 5 bases removed from V and 7 bases from J, the gap between germline ends came to 15 bases. The CDR3 is 14 amino acids. Germline V lookup: CDR1 SGHTA, CDR2 FQGNSA. The CDR3 loop reads CASSTQLEPNEQFF. DNA of the CDR3: TGTGCCAGCAGCACCCAACTTGAACCAAATGAGCAGTTCTTC.

The chain joins TRBV4-3 to TRBJ1-3; D not resolved. The V end lost 1 base, the J end lost 0 bases, and 7 bases lay between the germline ends. Germline V lookup: CDR1 LGHNA, CDR2 YSLEER. The CDR3 length is 15 residues. CDR3 in amino acids: CASSQGANSGNTIYF. In DNA, the CDR3 is TGCGCCAGCAGCCAAGGGGCTAACTCTGGAAACACCATATATTTT.

This chain uses TRBV7-2 with TRBJ1-3; tentative D call: TRBD1 (5 bases). Per germline, CDR1 SGHTA and CDR2 FQGNSA. The V gene lost 0 bases and the J gene lost 4 bases, with 7 bases spanning the gap. The CDR3 totals 14 residues. Written as DNA, the CDR3 is TGTGCCAGCAGCTTAGCAGGGGTCGGAAACACCATATATTTT. Amino acids: CASSLAGVGNTIYF.

The rearrangement links TRBV7-8 to TRBJ1-2, with TRBD1 matching over 7 bases. The CDR3 sequence is 15 residues long. From germline, CDR1 is SGHVS and CDR2 FQNEAQ. V was pared by 1 base and J by 5 bases, with 7 bases of the junction left unmatched. Here the CDR3 DNA reads TGTGCCAGCAGCTTAGAGACAGGGTCGTCGTATGGCTACACCTTC. This sequence encodes CASSLETGSSYGYTF.

The chain links TRBV19 to TRBJ1-2, with D hard to call. The germline V gene encodes CDR1 LNHDA and CDR2 SQIVND (reference sequence). CDR3 length: 13 amino acids. The V gene lost 5 bases and the J gene lost 1 base, with 8 bases spanning the gap. The CDR3 loop is CASSSNGNYGYTF. The DNA of the CDR3 is TGTGCCAGTAGTTCAAACGGTAACTATGGCTACACCTTC.

The chain employs TRBV28 and TRBJ1-2; possible D gene TRBD1, 5 bases. V gave up 1 base and J gave up 8 bases, with 17 bases separating them. The CDR3 has 15 residues. Germline V gives CDR1 MDHEN, CDR2 SYDVKM. CDR3 residues: CASSLLQALGIGYTF. The CDR3 DNA is TGTGCCAGCAGTTTATTACAGGCCCTGGGTATCGGCTACACCTTC.

This chain joins TRBV30 and TRBJ2-5; D is ambiguous. The V end lost 0 bases, the J end lost 1 base, and 15 bases lay between the germline ends. Per the germline V gene, CDR1 is GTSNPN and CDR2 is SVGIG (reference sequence). The length of the CDR3 is 16 residues. The CDR3 coding sequence is TGTGCCTGGAGTGTAGGTTTTACAGCACTCCAAGAGACCCAGTACTTC. Protein product: CAWSVGFTALQETQYF.

The J gene is TRBJ2-1, the V gene TRBV18; D is perhaps TRBD1 (5 bases). The germline CDR1 and CDR2 sequences are KGHSH and LQKENI. V dropped 2 bases and J dropped 5 bases, with 7 bases sitting between them. This CDR3 is 13 amino acids long. The CDR3 is CASSPGADNEQFF. The CDR3 DNA sequence: TGTGCCAGCTCACCAGGGGCTGACAATGAGCAGTTCTTC.

This chain joins TRBV19 and TRBJ1-1; D not certain. Looked up from germline, CDR1 is LNHDA and CDR2 is SQIVND (reference sequence). This CDR3 contains 14 residues. Trimming removed 3 bases from V and 0 bases from J, with 8 bases in between. DNA of the CDR3: TGTGCCAGTAGTATCCCTAATATGAACACTGAAGCTTTCTTT. Amino acid sequence: CASSIPNMNTEAFF.